This T cell receptor (beta chain) was retrieved from a study of T cells after somatic rescue of genetic block. Data came from immunoSEQ multiplex PCR; TCRdb stores just in-frame clones and leaves some out. The sample yields about 72,000 clones, roughly 90% seen once. Trimming pared 5 bases from V and 0 bases from J, leaving 13 bases between. CDR3 size: 15 residues. In germline, CDR1 is SEHNR, CDR2 FQNEAQ (reference sequence). The rearrangement links TRBV7-9 to TRBJ1-1; possible D gene TRBD1, 5 bases. This TCR was recovered from a man aged 25 to 40. The specimen sequenced was peripheral blood mononuclear cells (PBMCs). In DNA form, the CDR3 reads TGTGCCAGCAGCGAAGGCGGGGACGTGAACACTGAAGCTTTCTTT. This translates into CASSEGGDVNTEAFF. The full variable domain, its missing parts supplied by reference TRBV7-9 and TRBJ1-1, is DTGVSQNPRHKITKRGQNVTFRCDPISEHNRLYWYRQTLGQGPEFLTYFQNEAQLEKSRLLSDRFSAERPKGSFSTLEIQRTEQGDSAMYLCASSEGGDVNTEAFFGQGTRLTVV.